This T cell receptor beta chain was captured by sequencing in a study of identical twins. TCRdb recomputed calls from the 5' RACE reads with MiXCR, one row per CDR3 protein. The repertoire holds roughly 1.6 million distinct CDR3 sequences, with under 35% as singletons. This receptor was obtained from a newborn girl in good health. The sample was cord blood.

The CDR3 DNA reads as TGTGCCAGCAGTACCGACAGGGGAGATCAGCCCCAGCATTTT. As protein: CASSTDRGDQPQHF. The chain employs TRBV6-5 and TRBJ1-5; the match to TRBD1 covers 8 bases. This CDR3 is 14 amino acids long. CDR1 and CDR2 (germline): MNHEY, SVGAGI. The junction had 5 bases not matched to a gene; V was cut back by 5 bases and J by 5 bases.